The 7 T cell receptor beta chains below come from one sample, sequenced in a study of identical twins. A single record per CDR3 protein comes from TCRdb applying MiXCR to the 5' RACE reads. The sample holds 200,000 to 250,000 distinct CDR3 sequences, 6% to 8.5% seen once. These same records also appear under a second study, on yellow fever vaccine responses in identical twins.

Sequencing input: CD8+ T cells sorted from blood. All receptors come from a woman younger than 30 in good health.

This clonotype was seen a few times. The chain is built from TRBV20-1 and TRBJ2-7; 7 bases align to TRBD1. The CDR3 loop spans 13 amino acids. Trimming removed 2 bases from V and 3 bases from J; junction bases left unmatched: 4. Germline assignment: CDR1 DFQATT and CDR2 SNEGSKA (reference sequence). The DNA for the CDR3 is TGCAGTGCTAGAAGGGGACAGTTCTACGAGCAGTACTTC. This translates into CSARRGQFYEQYF.

This clonotype came up a few times. The chain joins TRBV20-1 to TRBJ1-5; D perhaps matches TRBD1 (6 bases). Germline values: CDR1 DFQATT, CDR2 SNEGSKA (reference sequence). The CDR3 spans 15 residues. Deletions cut 3 bases from V and 6 bases from J, with 18 bases between. CDR3 DNA sequence: TGCAGTGCTAGTAGGGGTCTGGGGGCGGGTCAGCCCCAGCATTTT. Amino acids: CSASRGLGAGQPQHF.

The CDR3 sequence is CASSPGTRGGELFF. The CDR3 nucleotides read TGTGCCAGCAGCCCTGGGACCCGCGGCGGGGAGCTGTTTTTT. The rearrangement uses TRBV5-6 and TRBJ2-2; D assignment may be TRBD1 or TRBD2 (5 bases each). This CDR3 region has 14 residues. Germline V CDR1 and CDR2: SGHDT, YYEEEE. Trimming shortened V by 4 bases and J by 7 bases, and 14 bases separated the two germline ends.

The sample holds a few counts of this clonotype. This chain joins TRBV3-1 and TRBJ2-1; D is unclear. The CDR3 consists of 15 residues. The V end was cut by 0 bases, the J end by 3 bases, with 9 bases between. Germline CDR1 LGHDT, CDR2 YNNKEL (reference sequence). The CDR3 DNA reads TGTGCCAGCAGCCAAGAGGTTGGCAGCTACAATGAGCAGTTCTTC. It specifies CASSQEVGSYNEQFF.

The CDR3 DNA reads as TGCGCCAGCAGCCCGAAGGGAGACTACCCAGGGGAGCAGTACTTC. This translates into CASSPKGDYPGEQYF. J is TRBJ2-7 and V is TRBV4-1; D tentatively fits TRBD1 or TRBD2 (5 bases each). V was trimmed by 4 bases and J by 7 bases, leaving 20 bases between them. This CDR3 region has 15 residues. Germline V lookup: CDR1 MGHRA, CDR2 YSYEKL.

The chain recombines TRBV2 with TRBJ2-7; no clear D. Between the trimmed V and J ends, which lost 4 bases and 2 bases, there was a span of 6 bases. There are 12 residues in the CDR3. CDR1 is SNHLY, CDR2 FYNNEI, per germline. CDR3 in DNA: TGTGCCAGCAGTGTTCGGACCTACGAGCAGTACGTC. Translated: CASSVRTYEQYV.

J is TRBJ2-3 and V is TRBV20-1, with 7 bases matching TRBD1. V dropped 0 bases and J dropped 4; count of bases not matched to a gene: 1. CDR1 and CDR2 from the germline V gene are DFQATT and SNEGSKA (reference sequence). The CDR3 consists of 13 residues. The CDR3 loop reads CSAREGGADTQYF. CDR3 DNA sequence: TGCAGTGCTAGAGAAGGGGGCGCAGATACGCAGTATTTT.